The clone carrying this TCR beta chain has a single count. The data were obtained in a study of blood T cell repertoires in COVID-19. Across the whole study: There were acute and convalescent COVID-19 samples, and they came from the United States, Italy and Spain.

The germline gives CDR1 SGHTS, CDR2 YDEGEE. This CDR3 has 14 amino acids. V was cut by 6 bases and J by 2 bases, with 15 bases left in between. Assay: immunoSEQ multiplex PCR; the TCRdb copy retains only in-frame clones and omits some. The sample lists some 400,000 clones, approximately 89% occurring once. Sequencing was carried out using PBMCs or T cells enriched from blood (not recorded which). This TCR was sampled from a man aged 25-45 years who had recovered from COVID-19. The chain has TRBV5-8 and TRBJ2-7, with a weak D call TRBD2 (6 bases). The CDR3 DNA is TGTGCCAGCATCCATCGGGGGAACGCCTACGAGCAGTACTTC. This encodes CASIHRGNAYEQYF.